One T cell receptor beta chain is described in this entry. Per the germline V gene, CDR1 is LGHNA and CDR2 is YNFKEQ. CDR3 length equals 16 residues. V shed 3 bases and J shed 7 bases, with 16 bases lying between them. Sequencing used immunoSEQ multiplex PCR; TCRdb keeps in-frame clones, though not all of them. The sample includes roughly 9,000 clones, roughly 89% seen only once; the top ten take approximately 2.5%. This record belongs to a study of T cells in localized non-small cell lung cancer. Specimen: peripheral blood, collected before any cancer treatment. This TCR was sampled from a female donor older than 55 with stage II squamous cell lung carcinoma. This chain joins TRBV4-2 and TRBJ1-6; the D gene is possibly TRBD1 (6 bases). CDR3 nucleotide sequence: TGTGCCAGCAGCCAGAAACAGGGATGGGGCAATTCACCCCTCCACTTT. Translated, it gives CASSQKQGWGNSPLHF.